These T cell receptor beta chains were read from a single sample in a study of CD8+ T cells in alopecia areata. Assay: immunoSEQ multiplex PCR; the TCRdb copy retains only in-frame clones and omits some. The table records 95,000 to 120,000 clones, 55% to 70% of them present only once. The sample taken for sequencing was NKG2D-low CD8+ T cells sorted from blood. The receptors were sampled from a human donor with alopecia areata. Both conserved end residues are part of each CDR3. Each record gives: clone size, CDR3 length, J gene, V gene, D gene, CDR3 protein, CDR3 DNA. The D gene is left open where the match is weak. Clone sizes are given selectively: once, few, many, or a class where the clone is expanded.

few | 11 | TRBJ2-3 | TRBV6-5 | . | CASTQGDTQYF | TGTGCCAGCACCCAGGGGGATACGCAGTATTTT
. | 14 | TRBJ2-1 | TRBV27 | TRBD1 | CASREETGDNEQFF | TGTGCCAGCAGGGAGGAGACAGGGGACAATGAGCAGTTCTTC
. | 11 | TRBJ2-3 | TRBV27 | . | CASSPQDTQYF | TGTGCCAGCAGTCCCCAGGATACGCAGTATTTT
. | 13 | TRBJ1-1 | TRBV9 | . | CASSAAGLGEAFF | TGTGCCAGCAGCGCCGCGGGTCTAGGTGAAGCTTTCTTT
. | 18 | TRBJ2-7 | TRBV11-2 | TRBD2 | CASSLAISGEGAFYEQYF | TGTGCCAGCAGCTTAGCGATTAGCGGGGAGGGCGCATTCTACGAGCAGTACTTC
once | 11 | TRBJ2-7 | TRBV20-1 | . | CSAQNMGEQYF | TGCAGTGCTCAAAACATGGGCGAGCAGTACTTC
. | 14 | TRBJ1-5 | TRBV29-1 | TRBD1 | CSVTSGTGDQPQHF | TGCAGCGTTACCTCCGGGACAGGGGATCAGCCCCAGCATTTT
. | 14 | TRBJ1-1 | TRBV5-4 | . | CASSLGMGGPEAFF | TGTGCCAGCAGCTTGGGGATGGGGGGGCCTGAAGCTTTCTTT
. | 13 | TRBJ2-7 | TRBV27 | . | CASSLRIGYEQYF | TGTGCCAGCAGTTTAAGAATCGGCTACGAGCAGTACTTC
. | 14 | TRBJ2-7 | TRBV5-1 | TRBD2 | CASSSRGLVYEQYF | TGCGCCAGCAGCTCCAGGGGACTAGTCTACGAGCAGTACTTC
. | 14 | TRBJ1-1 | TRBV7-9 | . | CASSPRRGSTEAFF | TGTGCCAGCAGTCCTCGCCGGGGAAGCACTGAAGCTTTCTTT
. | 13 | TRBJ2-1 | TRBV29-1 | TRBD1 | CSDTGTGGFEQFF | TGCAGCGACACCGGGACAGGGGGATTCGAGCAGTTCTTC
few | 15 | TRBJ2-7 | TRBV5-1 | . | CASSYRDNLDYEQYF | TGCGCCAGCAGCTACCGGGACAATCTTGACTACGAGCAGTACTTC
. | 15 | TRBJ2-5 | TRBV28 | . | CASSLSLSGGETQYF | TGTGCCAGCAGCCTAAGTTTGTCCGGGGGAGAGACCCAGTACTTC
. | 14 | TRBJ2-7 | TRBV10-3 | . | CAIILGRSPSEQYF | TGTGCCATCATATTAGGGAGGTCTCCATCCGAGCAGTACTTC
. | 13 | TRBJ2-1 | TRBV6-5 | . | CASSADSYNEQFF | TGTGCCAGCAGCGCGGACTCCTACAATGAGCAGTTCTTC
few | 12 | TRBJ2-1 | TRBV6-5 | . | CASSYGVSEQFF | TGTGCCAGCAGTTACGGGGTCTCTGAGCAGTTCTTC
. | 14 | TRBJ1-5 | TRBV27 | . | CASSFGLSNQPQHF | TGTGCCAGCAGTTTCGGGCTTAGCAATCAGCCCCAGCATTTT
. | 13 | TRBJ1-2 | TRBV6-5 | . | CASSYYPNYGYTF | TGTGCCAGCAGTTACTATCCTAACTATGGCTACACCTTC
. | 11 | TRBJ2-1 | TRBV28 | TRBD2 | CASSSGSEQFF | TGTGCCAGCAGCAGCGGGAGCGAGCAGTTCTTC
few | 15 | TRBJ2-7 | TRBV7-6 | TRBD2 | CASSRGLAGGGEQYF | TGTGCCAGCAGCCGGGGCTTAGCGGGAGGAGGGGAGCAGTACTTC
. | 16 | TRBJ2-7 | TRBV28 | TRBD1 | CASRTGLGTPTYEQYF | TGTGCCAGCAGGACAGGGCTGGGCACACCAACCTACGAGCAGTACTTC
few | 14 | TRBJ2-7 | TRBV6-1 | . | CASRPRVSFYEQYF | TGTGCCAGCAGGCCCAGGGTCTCCTTCTACGAGCAGTACTTC
few | 14 | TRBJ2-1 | TRBV7-9 | . | CASSEAQGGDEQFF | TGTGCCAGCAGCGAGGCACAGGGTGGGGATGAGCAGTTCTTC
few | 15 | TRBJ2-1 | TRBV6-5 | TRBD2 | CASSASGSFINEQFF | TGTGCCAGCAGTGCGAGCGGGAGTTTCATCAATGAGCAGTTCTTC
. | 14 | TRBJ2-7 | TRBV19 | TRBD1 | CASSIGQGAREQYF | TGTGCCAGTAGTATTGGACAGGGGGCGCGAGAGCAGTACTTC